This TCR beta chain was captured by sequencing in a study of technical replicates of blood from several donors. Data came from immunoSEQ multiplex PCR; TCRdb stores just in-frame clones and leaves some out. The sample has 55,000 to 75,000 clones, just under 95% seen once; the top ten hold less than 4.5%. V shed 2 bases and J 3 bases; nucleotides not matched to a gene: 6. Germline CDR1 is GTSNPN and CDR2 is SVGIG (reference sequence). The CDR3 is made up of 15 amino acids. What was sequenced was PBMCs. This clonotype originated in a human donor in good health. Some clones in this sample may be carry-over from other donors' samples. This chain links TRBV30 with TRBJ2-7; 11 positions match TRBD2. CDR3 coding DNA: TGTGCCTGGAGTACAGAGACTAGCGGGAACTACGAGCAGTACTTC. This encodes CAWSTETSGNYEQYF.